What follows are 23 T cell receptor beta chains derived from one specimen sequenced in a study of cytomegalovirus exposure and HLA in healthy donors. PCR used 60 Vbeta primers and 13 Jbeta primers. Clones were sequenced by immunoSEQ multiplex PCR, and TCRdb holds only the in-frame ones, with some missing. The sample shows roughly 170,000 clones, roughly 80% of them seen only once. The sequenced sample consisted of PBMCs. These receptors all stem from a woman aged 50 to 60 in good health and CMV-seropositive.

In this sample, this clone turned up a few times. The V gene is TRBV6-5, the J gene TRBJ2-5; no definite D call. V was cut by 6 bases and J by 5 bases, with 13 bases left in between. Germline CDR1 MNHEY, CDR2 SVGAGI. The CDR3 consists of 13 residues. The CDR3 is CASRDVGRETQYF. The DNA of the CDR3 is TGTGCCAGCAGAGACGTGGGCAGGGAGACCCAGTACTTC.

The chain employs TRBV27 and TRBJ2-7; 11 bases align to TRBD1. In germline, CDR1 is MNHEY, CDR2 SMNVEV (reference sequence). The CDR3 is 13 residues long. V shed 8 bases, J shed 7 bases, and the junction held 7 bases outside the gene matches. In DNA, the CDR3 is TGTGCCAGCGGTTGGACAGGGGGCTTTGAGCAGTACTTC. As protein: CASGWTGGFEQYF.

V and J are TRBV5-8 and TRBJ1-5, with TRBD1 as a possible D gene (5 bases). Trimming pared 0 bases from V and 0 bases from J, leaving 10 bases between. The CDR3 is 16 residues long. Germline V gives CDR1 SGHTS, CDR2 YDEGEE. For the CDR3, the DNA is TGTGCCAGCAGCTTGGCAGGGTTTGATAGCAATCAGCCCCAGCATTTT. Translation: CASSLAGFDSNQPQHF.

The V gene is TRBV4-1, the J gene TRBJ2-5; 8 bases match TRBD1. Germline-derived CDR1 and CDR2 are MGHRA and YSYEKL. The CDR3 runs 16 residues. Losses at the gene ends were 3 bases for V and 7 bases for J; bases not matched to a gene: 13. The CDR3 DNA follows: TGCGCCAGCAGCCAGGCTCCTGCCAGGGGGCCAGGGACCCAGTACTTC. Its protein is CASSQAPARGPGTQYF.

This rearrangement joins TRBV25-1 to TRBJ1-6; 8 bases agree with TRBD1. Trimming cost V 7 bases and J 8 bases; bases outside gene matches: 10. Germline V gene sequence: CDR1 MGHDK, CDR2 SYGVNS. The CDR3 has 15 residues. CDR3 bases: TGTGCCAGCACCCAATCGGGCAGGGGGCATTCACCCCTCCACTTT. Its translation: CASTQSGRGHSPLHF.

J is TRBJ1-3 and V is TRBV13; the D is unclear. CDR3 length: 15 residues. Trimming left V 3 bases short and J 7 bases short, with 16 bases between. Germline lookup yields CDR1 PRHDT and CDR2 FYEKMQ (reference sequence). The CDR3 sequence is CASSFGQDGRNTIYF. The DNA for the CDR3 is TGTGCCAGCAGCTTCGGGCAGGATGGGAGGAACACCATATATTTT.

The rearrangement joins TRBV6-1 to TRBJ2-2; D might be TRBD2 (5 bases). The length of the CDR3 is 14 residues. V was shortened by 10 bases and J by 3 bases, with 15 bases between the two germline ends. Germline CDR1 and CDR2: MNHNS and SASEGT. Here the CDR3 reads CATGIGSHTGELFF. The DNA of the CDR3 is TGTGCCACGGGAATCGGGTCCCACACCGGGGAGCTGTTTTTT.

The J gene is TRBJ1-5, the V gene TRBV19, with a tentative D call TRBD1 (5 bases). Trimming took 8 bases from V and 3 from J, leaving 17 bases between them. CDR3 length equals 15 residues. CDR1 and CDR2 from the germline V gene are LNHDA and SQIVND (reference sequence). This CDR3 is CASSPQGPNNQPQHF. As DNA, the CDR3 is TGTGCCAGTTCCCCTCAGGGTCCCAACAATCAGCCCCAGCATTTT.

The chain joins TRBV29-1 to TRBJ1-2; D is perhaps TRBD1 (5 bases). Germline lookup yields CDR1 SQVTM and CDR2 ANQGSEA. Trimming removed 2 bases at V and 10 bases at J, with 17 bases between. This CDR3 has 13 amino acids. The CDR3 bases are TGCAGCGTTGAAAGGTCTCAGGGTTTAGACTACACCTTC. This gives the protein CSVERSQGLDYTF.

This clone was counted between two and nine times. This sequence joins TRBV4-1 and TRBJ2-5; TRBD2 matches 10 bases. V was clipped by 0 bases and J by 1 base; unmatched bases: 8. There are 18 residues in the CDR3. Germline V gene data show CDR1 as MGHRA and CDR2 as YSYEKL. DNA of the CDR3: TGCGCCAGCAGCCAAGACGCGTTACTAGCGGGGCTCCAAGAGACCCAGTACTTC. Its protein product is CASSQDALLAGLQETQYF.

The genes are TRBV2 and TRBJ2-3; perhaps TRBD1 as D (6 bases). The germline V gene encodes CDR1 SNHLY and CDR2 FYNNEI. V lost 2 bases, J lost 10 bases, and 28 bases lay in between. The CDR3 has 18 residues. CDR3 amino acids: CASSEFSQAGRSEGAQYF. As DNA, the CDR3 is TGTGCCAGCAGTGAATTTTCCCAGGCAGGTAGGAGCGAGGGGGCGCAGTATTTT.

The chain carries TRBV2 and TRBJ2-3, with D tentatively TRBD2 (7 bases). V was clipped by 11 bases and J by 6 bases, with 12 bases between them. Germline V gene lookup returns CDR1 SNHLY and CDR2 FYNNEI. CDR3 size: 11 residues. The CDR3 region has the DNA TGTGCCGTAAGGGGGGGGGATACGCAGTATTTT. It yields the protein CAVRGGDTQYF.

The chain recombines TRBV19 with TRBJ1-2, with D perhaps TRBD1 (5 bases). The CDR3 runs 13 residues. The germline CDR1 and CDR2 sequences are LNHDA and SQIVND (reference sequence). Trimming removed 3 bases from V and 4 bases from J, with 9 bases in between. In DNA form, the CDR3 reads TGTGCCAGTAGTATTGGCAGGGTCTATGGCTACACCTTC. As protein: CASSIGRVYGYTF.

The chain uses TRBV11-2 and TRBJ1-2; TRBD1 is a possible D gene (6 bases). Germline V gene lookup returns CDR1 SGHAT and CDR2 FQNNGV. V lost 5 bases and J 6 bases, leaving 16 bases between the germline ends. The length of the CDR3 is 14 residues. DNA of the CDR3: TGTGCCAGCAGCGTTCTAACAGGGTCGCATGGCTACACCTTC. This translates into CASSVLTGSHGYTF.

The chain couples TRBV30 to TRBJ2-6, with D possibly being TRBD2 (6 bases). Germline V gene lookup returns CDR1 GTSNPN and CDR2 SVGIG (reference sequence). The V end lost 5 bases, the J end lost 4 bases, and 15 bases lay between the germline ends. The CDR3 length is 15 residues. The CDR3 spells CAWGRGGSGANVLTF. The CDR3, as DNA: TGTGCCTGGGGCCGAGGAGGGTCGGGGGCCAACGTCCTGACTTTC.

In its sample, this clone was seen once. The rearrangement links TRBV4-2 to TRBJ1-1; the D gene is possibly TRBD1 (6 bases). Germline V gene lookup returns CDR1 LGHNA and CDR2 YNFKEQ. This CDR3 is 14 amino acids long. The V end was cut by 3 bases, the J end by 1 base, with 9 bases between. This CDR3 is CASSHPQGNTEAFF. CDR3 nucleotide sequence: TGTGCCAGCAGCCATCCACAGGGGAACACTGAAGCTTTCTTT.

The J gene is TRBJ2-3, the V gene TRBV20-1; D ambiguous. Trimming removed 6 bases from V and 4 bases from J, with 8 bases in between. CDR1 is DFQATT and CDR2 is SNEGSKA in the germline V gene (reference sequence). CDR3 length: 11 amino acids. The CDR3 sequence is CSAGRADTQYF. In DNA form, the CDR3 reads TGCAGTGCCGGCCGGGCAGATACGCAGTATTTT.

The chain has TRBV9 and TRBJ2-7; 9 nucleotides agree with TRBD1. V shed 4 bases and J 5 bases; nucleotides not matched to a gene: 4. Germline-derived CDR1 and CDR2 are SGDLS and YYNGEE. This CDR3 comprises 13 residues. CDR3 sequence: CASSTQGADEQYF. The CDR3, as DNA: TGTGCCAGCAGCACACAGGGGGCCGACGAGCAGTACTTC.

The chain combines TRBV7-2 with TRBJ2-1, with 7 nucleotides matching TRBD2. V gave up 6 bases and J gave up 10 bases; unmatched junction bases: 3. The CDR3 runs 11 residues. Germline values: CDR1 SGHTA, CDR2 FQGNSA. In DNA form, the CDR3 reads TGTGCCAGCAGTTTTAGCGGGGAGCAGTTCTTC. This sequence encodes CASSFSGEQFF.

The CDR3 DNA sequence: TGTGCCAGCAGCTTAGGTAGCGGGGGGGCTAATGAGCAGTTCTTC. This encodes CASSLGSGGANEQFF. This sequence joins TRBV13 and TRBJ2-1; 11 nucleotides agree with TRBD2. In germline, CDR1 is PRHDT, CDR2 FYEKMQ (reference sequence). CDR3 size: 15 residues. The ends lost 0 bases at V and 7 bases at J; junction bases unmatched: 2.

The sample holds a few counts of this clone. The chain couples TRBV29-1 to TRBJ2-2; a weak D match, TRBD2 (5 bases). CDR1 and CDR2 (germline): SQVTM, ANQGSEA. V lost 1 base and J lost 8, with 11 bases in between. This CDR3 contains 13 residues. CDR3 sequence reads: CSVEASSGGELFF. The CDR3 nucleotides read TGCAGCGTTGAAGCTAGCTCGGGAGGGGAGCTGTTTTTT.

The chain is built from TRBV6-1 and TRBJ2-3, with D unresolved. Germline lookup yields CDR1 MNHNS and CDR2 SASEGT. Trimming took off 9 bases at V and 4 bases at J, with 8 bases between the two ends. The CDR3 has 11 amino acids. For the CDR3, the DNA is TGTGCCAGTGACTTCTCAGATACGCAGTATTTT. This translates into CASDFSDTQYF.

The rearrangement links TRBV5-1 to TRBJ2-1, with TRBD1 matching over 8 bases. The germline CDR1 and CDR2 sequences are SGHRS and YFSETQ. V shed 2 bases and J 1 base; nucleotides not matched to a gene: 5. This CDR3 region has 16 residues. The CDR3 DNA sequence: TGCGCCAGCAGCTTAGCAAACAGGGGGTCCTACAATGAGCAGTTCTTC. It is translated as CASSLANRGSYNEQFF.